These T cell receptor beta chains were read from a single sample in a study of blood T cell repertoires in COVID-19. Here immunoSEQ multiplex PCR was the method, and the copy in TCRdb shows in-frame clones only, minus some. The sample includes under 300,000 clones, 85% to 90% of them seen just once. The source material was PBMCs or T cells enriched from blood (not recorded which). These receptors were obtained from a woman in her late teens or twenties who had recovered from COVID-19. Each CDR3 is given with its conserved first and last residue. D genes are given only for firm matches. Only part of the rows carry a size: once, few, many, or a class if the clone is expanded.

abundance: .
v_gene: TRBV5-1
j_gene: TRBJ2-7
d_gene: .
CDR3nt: TGCGCCAGCAGCTTGCCAGGGGCCCTTTACGAGCAGTACTTC
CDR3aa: CASSLPGALYEQYF

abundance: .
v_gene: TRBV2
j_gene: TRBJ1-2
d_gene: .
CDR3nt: TGTGCCAGCAGTGGCCAGAACTATGGCTACACCTTC
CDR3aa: CASSGQNYGYTF

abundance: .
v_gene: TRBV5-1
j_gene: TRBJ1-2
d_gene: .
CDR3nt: TGCGCCAGCAGCTCCGTTGGAGGGAACTATGGCTACACCTTC
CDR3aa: CASSSVGGNYGYTF

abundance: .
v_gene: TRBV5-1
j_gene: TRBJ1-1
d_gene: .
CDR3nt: TGCGCCAGCAGCACCACCCTAACAGGGTTTAACACTGAAGCTTTCTTT
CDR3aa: CASSTTLTGFNTEAFF

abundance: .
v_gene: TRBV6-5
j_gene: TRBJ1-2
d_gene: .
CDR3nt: TGTGCCAGCAGTTACGGGGAGGGGGGCTACACCTTC
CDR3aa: CASSYGEGGYTF

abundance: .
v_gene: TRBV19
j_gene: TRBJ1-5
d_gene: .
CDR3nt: TGTGCCAGTAATGAGGGCTGGCGCAATCAGCCCCAGCATTTT
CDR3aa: CASNEGWRNQPQHF

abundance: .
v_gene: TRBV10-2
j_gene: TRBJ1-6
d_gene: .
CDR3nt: TGCGCCAGCAACCATCAGGACACGATCGATTCACCCCTCCACTTT
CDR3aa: CASNHQDTIDSPLHF

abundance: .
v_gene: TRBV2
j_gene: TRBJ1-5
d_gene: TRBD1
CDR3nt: TGTGCCAGCAGCCCCGAGACAGGGCCCAATCAGCCCCAGCATTTT
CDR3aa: CASSPETGPNQPQHF

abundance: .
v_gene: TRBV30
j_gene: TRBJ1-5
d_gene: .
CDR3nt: TGTGCCTGGAGTGGGACATCAGGGGTAGGGCAGCCCCAGCATTTT
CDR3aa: CAWSGTSGVGQPQHF

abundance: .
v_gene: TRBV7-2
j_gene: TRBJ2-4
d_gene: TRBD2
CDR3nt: TGTGCCAGCAGGCGGTCGGCGGGGGGACCAAACATTCAGTACTTC
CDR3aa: CASRRSAGGPNIQYF

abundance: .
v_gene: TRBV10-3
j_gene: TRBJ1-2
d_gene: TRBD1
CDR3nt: TGTGCCATCAGCGAACCGGGACAGGGGTTTATCAGTTGGGGCTACACCTTC
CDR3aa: CAISEPGQGFISWGYTF

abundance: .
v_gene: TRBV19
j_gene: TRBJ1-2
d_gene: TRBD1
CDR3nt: TGTGCCAGTAGTACGATCCTAAGGACAGGGGATGGCTACACCTTC
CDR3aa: CASSTILRTGDGYTF

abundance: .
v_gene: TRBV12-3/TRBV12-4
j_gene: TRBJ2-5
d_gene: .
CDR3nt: TGTGCCAGCAGTTTTTCGGAGACCCAGTACTTC
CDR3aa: CASSFSETQYF

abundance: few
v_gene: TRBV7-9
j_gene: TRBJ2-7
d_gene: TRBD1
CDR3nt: TGTGCCAGCAGCTTGGGGACAGGGGCCTACGAGCAGTACTTC
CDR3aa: CASSLGTGAYEQYF

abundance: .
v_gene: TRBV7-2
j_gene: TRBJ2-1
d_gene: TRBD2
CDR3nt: TGTGCCAGCAGCCCCTATGGGTTGAGCGGGGGGGGTTCCCACAATGAGCAGTTCTTC
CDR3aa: CASSPYGLSGGGSHNEQFF

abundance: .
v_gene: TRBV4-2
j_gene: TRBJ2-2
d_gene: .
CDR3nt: TGTGCCAGCAGCTACAACAGGGAAGGCGGGGAGCTGTTTTTT
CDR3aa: CASSYNREGGELFF

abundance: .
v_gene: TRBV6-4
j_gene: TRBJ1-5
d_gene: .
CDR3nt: TGTGCCAGCAGTGCCCGAGGAGGGGGCAATCAGCCCCAGCATTTT
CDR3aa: CASSARGGGNQPQHF